The next 17 T cell receptor beta chains were all read from a single sample in a study of T cells in Graves' hyperthyroidism and ophthalmopathy. Regions amplified from RNA transcripts were the TCR beta CDR3 regions. The TCR CDR3 first-round RT-PCR relied on the HTBI primer set. Via MiXCR, TCRdb re-called the multiplex PCR reads, giving one row per CDR3 protein. The sample shows some 460,000 distinct CDR3 sequences, around 14% of them seen only once. The sample taken for sequencing was blood. These receptor sequences come from a woman between 18 and 29 years old with Graves' hyperthyroidism.

This clonotype was picked up many times. V is TRBV6-2 or TRBV6-3 and J is TRBJ2-2; D gene ambiguous. This CDR3 has 12 residues. V was pared by 1 base and J by 6 bases, with 3 bases between. Germline CDR1 is MNHEY and CDR2 is SVGEGT. CDR3 loop: CASSYYAGELFF. The CDR3 DNA sequence: TGTGCCAGCAGTTACTACGCCGGGGAGCTGTTTTTT.

This clonotype was seen at least ten times. For the CDR3, the DNA is TGTGCCAGCAGTGATGTTCAGGGATTTGAAGCTTTCTTT. Translating it yields CASSDVQGFEAFF. The V and J genes are TRBV2 and TRBJ1-1; D might be TRBD1 (5 bases). Trimming cost V 3 bases and J 7 bases, with 12 bases left between them. Germline V lookup: CDR1 SNHLY, CDR2 FYNNEI. The CDR3 consists of 13 residues.

This clonotype was seen at least ten times. The chain has TRBV19 and TRBJ1-1, with TRBD1 matching 7 bases. Germline loops: CDR1 LNHDA, CDR2 SQIVND (reference sequence). The junction had 13 bases not matched to a gene; V was cut back by 11 bases and J by 4 bases. The CDR3 is 14 residues long. CDR3 nucleotides: TGTGCCCCAATGGAGGGGGCGAGGGGCACTGAAGCTTTCTTT. The encoded protein is CAPMEGARGTEAFF.

This clonotype was seen repeatedly, ten times or more. The chain joins TRBV3-1 to TRBJ2-3, with D unclear. The CDR3 is 12 residues long. The ends were cut back, 4 bases at V and 6 bases at J, with 8 bases in the middle. In germline, CDR1 is LGHDT, CDR2 YNNKEL (reference sequence). CDR3 region: CASSPLSDTQYF. The CDR3 coding sequence is TGTGCCAGCAGCCCCCTGTCCGATACGCAGTATTTT.

This clonotype was counted at least ten times. V gene TRBV10-3 combines with J gene TRBJ2-7; D is unresolved. The CDR3 has 14 residues. Between the trimmed V and J ends, which lost 6 bases and 0 bases, there was a span of 12 bases. CDR1 and CDR2 from the germline V gene are ENHRY and SYGVKD. CDR3 loop: CAIRASDLSYEQYF. As DNA, the CDR3 is TGTGCCATCAGGGCGTCGGACCTCTCCTACGAGCAGTACTTC.

This sequence joins TRBV11-2 and TRBJ1-1; 7 bases are a match to TRBD1. The junction had 8 bases not matched to a gene; V was cut back by 2 bases and J by 8 bases. The CDR3 is 14 amino acids. Germline CDR1 SGHAT, CDR2 FQNNGV. The CDR3 DNA reads as TGTGCCAGCAGCTTACCCTCAGGGGGTAACGAAGCTTTCTTT. This encodes CASSLPSGGNEAFF. Looking up the rest from reference TRBV11-2 and TRBJ1-1 gives the full variable domain: EAGVAQSPRYKIIEKRQSVAFWCNPISGHATLYWYQQILGQGPKLLIQFQNNGVVDDSQLPKDRFSAERLKGVDSTLKIQPAKLEDSAVYLCASSLPSGGNEAFFGQGTRLTVV.

The chain uses TRBV5-1 and TRBJ1-3, with D hard to call. The CDR3 runs to 14 residues. V lost 2 bases to trimming and J lost 0 bases, with 6 bases between them. The germline V gene has CDR1 SGHRS and CDR2 YFSETQ. The CDR3 DNA reads as TGCGCCAGCAGCTTAGCAAGCTCTGGAAACACCATATATTTT. The encoded protein is CASSLASSGNTIYF.

The chain is built from TRBV2 and TRBJ1-5, with TRBD1 as a possible D gene (5 bases). V lost 7 bases and J 0 bases, leaving 10 bases between the germline ends. Germline V lookup: CDR1 SNHLY, CDR2 FYNNEI. The CDR3 is 14 amino acids. CDR3 nucleotide sequence: TGTGCCAGCAAGAAGGGGATTAGCAATCAGCCCCAGCATTTT. Encoded protein: CASKKGISNQPQHF.

The table lists this clonotype with many counts. V usage is TRBV3-1 and J usage is TRBJ2-5, with 9 positions matching TRBD2. Germline V gives CDR1 LGHDT, CDR2 YNNKEL (reference sequence). The ends lost 4 bases at V and 7 bases at J; junction bases unmatched: 13. The CDR3 runs 16 residues. This CDR3 reads CASSPTGTSLGGTQYF. Here the CDR3 DNA reads TGTGCCAGCAGCCCGACCGGGACTAGCCTCGGGGGGACCCAGTACTTC.

This clonotype has ten or more counts. V is TRBV6-1 and J is TRBJ2-7; 7 nucleotides agree with TRBD1. The CDR3 is made up of 15 amino acids. CDR1 MNHNS and CDR2 SASEGT come from the germline V gene. J lost 2 bases, V lost 5 bases, and 9 bases had no gene match. DNA for the CDR3: TGTGCCAGCAGTCAGACCGGGACAGCAACCTACGAGCAGTACTTC. This gives the protein CASSQTGTATYEQYF.

This clonotype was found many times. V usage is TRBV3-1 and J usage is TRBJ2-7, with no clear D. The germline V gene has CDR1 LGHDT and CDR2 YNNKEL (reference sequence). This CDR3 comprises 16 residues. Trimming left V 0 bases short and J 5 bases short, with 17 bases between. CDR3 coding DNA: TGTGCCAGCAGCCAAGATCTTGTCCTACCCCGGGACGAGCAGTACTTC. This gives the protein CASSQDLVLPRDEQYF.

This clonotype was counted ten times or more. J is TRBJ2-6 and V is TRBV30; no reliable D call. V dropped 3 bases and J dropped 0 bases, with 6 bases sitting between them. CDR1 and CDR2 from the germline V gene are GTSNPN and SVGIG (reference sequence). The CDR3 is 14 residues long. The CDR3 bases are TGTGCCTGGAGGAGACCCTCTGGGGCCAACGTCCTGACTTTC. It yields the protein CAWRRPSGANVLTF.

This clonotype was observed many times. The chain links TRBV6-5 to TRBJ1-2; a possible D gene is TRBD1 (5 bases). The V gene's germline CDR1 is MNHEY and CDR2 SVGAGI. The V gene lost 0 bases and the J gene lost 5 bases, with 10 bases spanning the gap. The CDR3 length is 14 residues. This CDR3 is CASSYSRGTYGYTF. CDR3 nucleotides: TGTGCCAGCAGTTACTCGAGAGGGACGTATGGCTACACCTTC.

This clonotype was recorded many times. This rearrangement joins TRBV29-1 to TRBJ1-1, with 11 nucleotides matching TRBD1. The CDR3 spans 13 residues. Germline values: CDR1 SQVTM, CDR2 ANQGSEA. The trim removed 7 bases at V and 11 bases at J, leaving 12 bases unmatched. Here the CDR3 reads CSAPGQGGAWAFF. In nucleotides, the CDR3 is TGCAGCGCCCCGGGACAGGGGGGTGCTTGGGCTTTCTTT.

The chain recombines TRBV19 with TRBJ1-4; TRBD1 agrees at 7 bases. The CDR3 totals 16 residues. Germline V gene data show CDR1 as LNHDA and CDR2 as SQIVND (reference sequence). Losses at the gene ends were 6 bases for V and 4 bases for J; bases not matched to a gene: 11. The CDR3 DNA follows: TGTGCCAGTAGCCGACAGGGCGGCATCGGTAATGAAAAACTGTTTTTT. Residues: CASSRQGGIGNEKLFF.

This clonotype is medium-sized by share. The J gene is TRBJ1-5, the V gene TRBV6-1; 9 nucleotides match TRBD1. The CDR3 runs to 15 residues. The trim removed 1 base at V and 2 bases at J, leaving 0 bases unmatched. Per the germline V gene, CDR1 is MNHNS and CDR2 is SASEGT. The CDR3 DNA reads as TGTGCCAGCAGTGAAGGGACAGGGGGCAATCAGCCCCAGCATTTT. Its protein product is CASSEGTGGNQPQHF.

This clonotype has a count of ten or more. The J gene is TRBJ1-6, the V gene TRBV2, with 9 bases fitting TRBD1. The CDR3 totals 15 residues. Unmatched junction bases numbered 6, after V lost 4 bases and J lost 8 bases. In germline, CDR1 is SNHLY, CDR2 FYNNEI. In DNA, the CDR3 is TGTGCCAGCAGTGGACAGGGGGTCCCACATTCACCCCTCCACTTT. Its protein product is CASSGQGVPHSPLHF.